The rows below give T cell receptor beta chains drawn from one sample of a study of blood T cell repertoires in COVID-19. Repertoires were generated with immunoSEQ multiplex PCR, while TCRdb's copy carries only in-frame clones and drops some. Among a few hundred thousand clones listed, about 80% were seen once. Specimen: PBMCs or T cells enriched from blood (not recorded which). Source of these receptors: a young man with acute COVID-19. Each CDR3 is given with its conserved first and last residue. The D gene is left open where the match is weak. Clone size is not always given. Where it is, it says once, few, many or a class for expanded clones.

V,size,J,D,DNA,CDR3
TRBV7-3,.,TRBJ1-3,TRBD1,TGTGCCAGCAGCTTTTCAGCAGGGGGCACCATATATTTT,CASSFSAGGTIYF
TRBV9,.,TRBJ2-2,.,TGTGCCAGCAGCGTAGACCCTAGCAGAGGGACCGGGGAGCTGTTTTTT,CASSVDPSRGTGELFF
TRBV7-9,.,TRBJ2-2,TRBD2,TGTGCCAGCAGCAGAGCCGGGACTAGTCGGGCCACCGGGGAGCTGTTTTTT,CASSRAGTSRATGELFF
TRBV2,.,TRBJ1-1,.,TGTGCCAGCAGGGGACAACAGAACACTGAAGCTTTCTTT,CASRGQQNTEAFF
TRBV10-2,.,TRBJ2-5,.,TGCGCCAGCAGTTCACAGGGTGGAGAGACCCAGTACTTC,CASSSQGGETQYF
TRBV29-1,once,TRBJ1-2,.,TGCAGCGTTGACGGCGGGAACAACTATGGCTACACCTTC,CSVDGGNNYGYTF
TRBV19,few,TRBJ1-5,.,TGTGCCAGTAGCTTATCAGGGATTTATAGCAATCAGCCCCAGCATTTT,CASSLSGIYSNQPQHF
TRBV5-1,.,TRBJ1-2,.,TGCGCCAGCAGCTTGTTTCGGGAACCTAGGAATGGCTACACCTTC,CASSLFREPRNGYTF
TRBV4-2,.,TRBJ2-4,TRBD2,TGTGCCAGCAGCCAAGATCGGAGTAGCGGGACTGCCGGGGACATTCAGTACTTC,CASSQDRSSGTAGDIQYF
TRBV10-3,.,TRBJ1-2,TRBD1,TGTGCCATCAGGGGGACAGGGTGGAACTATGGCTACACCTTC,CAIRGTGWNYGYTF
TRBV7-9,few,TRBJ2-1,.,TGTGCCAGCAGCCACCGGGACTCCCTCGATGAGCAGTTCTTC,CASSHRDSLDEQFF
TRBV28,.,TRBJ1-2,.,TGTGCCAGCAGCCTCCCCGGGAGGGCTGGAGGCTACACCTTC,CASSLPGRAGGYTF
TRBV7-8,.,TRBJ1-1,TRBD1,TGTGCCAGCAGCTTCCAGGGACAGGGGAACACTGAAGCTTTCTTT,CASSFQGQGNTEAFF
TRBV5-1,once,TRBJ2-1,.,TGTGCCAGCAGCCCCCTCGCAGGTGGGTACAATGAGCAGTTCTTC,CASSPLAGGYNEQFF
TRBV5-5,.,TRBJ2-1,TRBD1,TGTGCCAGCAGCTTGGGGACAGGGGCCAATGAGCAGTTCTTC,CASSLGTGANEQFF
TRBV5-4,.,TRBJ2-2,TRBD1,TGTGCCAGCGGAAATAAAGGGACAGGGGTAGTCACCGGGGAGCTGTTTTTT,CASGNKGTGVVTGELFF
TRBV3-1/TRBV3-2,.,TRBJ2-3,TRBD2,TGTGCCAGCAGCCTCACCCCGGGACTAGCGGGGGGGTCGGATACGCAGTATTTT,CASSLTPGLAGGSDTQYF
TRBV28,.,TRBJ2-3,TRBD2,TGTGCCAGCAGTGCAGCGGGGGGCTACACGGATACGCAGTATTTT,CASSAAGGYTDTQYF
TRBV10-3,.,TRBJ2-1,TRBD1,TGTGCCATCAGTGGTTCCCCGGGACAGGGGAATGAGCAGTTCTTC,CAISGSPGQGNEQFF
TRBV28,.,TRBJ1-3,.,TGTGCCAGCAAACCAAGGAGGGGGGGAGGAAACACCATATATTTT,CASKPRRGGGNTIYF
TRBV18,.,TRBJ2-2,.,TGTGCCAGCTCACCAAAAGGAGGAGGGACCGGGGAGCTGTTTTTT,CASSPKGGGTGELFF
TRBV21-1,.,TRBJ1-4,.,TGTGCCAGCAGCAAACAGGGGGCTAATGAAAAACTGTTTTTT,CASSKQGANEKLFF
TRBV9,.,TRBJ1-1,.,TGTGCCAGCAGCGTAGTAGTCGGGTACACTGAAGCTTTCTTT,CASSVVVGYTEAFF
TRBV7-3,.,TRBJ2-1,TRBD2,TGTGCCAGCAGCTTAGCGGGAGGGTACAATGAGCAGTTCTTC,CASSLAGGYNEQFF
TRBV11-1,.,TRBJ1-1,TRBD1,TGTGCCAGCAGCCGGATGGGACAGATGAACACTGAAGCTTTCTTT,CASSRMGQMNTEAFF
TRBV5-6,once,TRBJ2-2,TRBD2,TGTGCCAGCAGCTCCCAAGGGAAGCGGGGGTACACCGGGGAGCTGTTTTTT,CASSSQGKRGYTGELFF
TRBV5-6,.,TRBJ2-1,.,TGTGCCAGCAGCTACAGATCCCTCGAGCAGTTCTTC,CASSYRSLEQFF
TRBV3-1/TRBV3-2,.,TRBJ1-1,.,TGTGCCAGCAGCCAGGCGGGGACTGAAGCTTTCTTT,CASSQAGTEAFF
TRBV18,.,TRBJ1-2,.,TGTGCCAGCTCCGTGGACAGCGCCTATGGCTACACCTTC,CASSVDSAYGYTF
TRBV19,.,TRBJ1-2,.,TGTGCCACAATGCCCGGCGGCCTTAACTATGGCTACACCTTC,CATMPGGLNYGYTF
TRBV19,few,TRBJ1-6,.,TGTGCCAGTAGTAACACGGGACAACGTAATTCACCCCTCCACTTT,CASSNTGQRNSPLHF
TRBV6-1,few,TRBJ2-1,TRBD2,TGTGCCAGCAGTGAGAGCGGGAGGACGGTTGAGCAGTTCTTC,CASSESGRTVEQFF
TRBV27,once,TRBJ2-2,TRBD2,TGTGCCAGCAGTCGAAGCCTAGCGGGAGTAGGTTTTAACACCGGGGAGCTGTTTTTT,CASSRSLAGVGFNTGELFF
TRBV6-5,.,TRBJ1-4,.,TGTGCCAGCAGTTTTCGGTGGAATGAAAAACTGTTTTTT,CASSFRWNEKLFF
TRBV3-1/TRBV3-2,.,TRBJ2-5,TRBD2,TGTGCCAGCAGCCAACCTACTAGCGGTGGCTACCAAGAGACCCAGTACTTC,CASSQPTSGGYQETQYF
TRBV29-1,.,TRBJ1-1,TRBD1,TGCAGCGTTGAAAGAGGACAGGGGGCGACTGAAGCTTTCTTT,CSVERGQGATEAFF
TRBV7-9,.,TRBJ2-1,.,TGTGCCAGCAGCTTAGGACAGTATTACAATGAGCAGTTCTTC,CASSLGQYYNEQFF
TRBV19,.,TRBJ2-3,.,TGTGCCAGTACCCCGAGGGGGACGGATACGCAGTATTTT,CASTPRGTDTQYF
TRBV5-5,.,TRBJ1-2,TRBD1,TGTGCCAGCAGCCTGAGACAGGGAACCTATGGCTACACCTTC,CASSLRQGTYGYTF
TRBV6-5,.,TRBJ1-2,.,TGTGCCAGCAGTTCCGATGCGGGGACTAACTATGGCTACACCTTC,CASSSDAGTNYGYTF
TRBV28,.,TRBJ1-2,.,TGTGCCAGCATCCGGGGAGGGGATTTTGGCTACACCTTC,CASIRGGDFGYTF
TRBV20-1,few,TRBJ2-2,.,TGCAGTGCTAGTGAAATGAGCACCGGGGAGCTGTTTTTT,CSASEMSTGELFF
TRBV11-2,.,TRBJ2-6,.,TGTGCCAGCGGGCAGGGGTTTGCCAACGTCCTGACTTTC,CASGQGFANVLTF
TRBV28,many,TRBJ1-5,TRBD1,TGTGCCAGCAGCGACCCCCGGACAGGAGAATATCAGCCCCAGCATTTT,CASSDPRTGEYQPQHF
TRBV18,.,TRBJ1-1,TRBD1,TGTGCCAGCTCCCTCACAGGGGTCCCTGAAGCTTTCTTT,CASSLTGVPEAFF
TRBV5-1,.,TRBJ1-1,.,TGCGCCAGCAACCCCGCTTCTGGGGGGTCCACTGAAGCTTTCTTT,CASNPASGGSTEAFF
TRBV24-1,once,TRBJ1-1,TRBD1,TGTGCCACCAGTGAATCAGGACAGGGGGAGACTGAAGCTTTCTTT,CATSESGQGETEAFF
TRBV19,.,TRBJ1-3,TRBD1,TGTGCCAGTATGGACAGGGACGCTGGAAACACCATATATTTT,CASMDRDAGNTIYF
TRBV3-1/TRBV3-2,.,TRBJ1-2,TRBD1,TGTGCCAACCAGACAGGGTTTGATGGCTACACCTTC,CANQTGFDGYTF
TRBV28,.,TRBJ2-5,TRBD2,TGTGCCAGCAGTTTGGGAGGGAATTCGGAGACCCAGTACTTC,CASSLGGNSETQYF
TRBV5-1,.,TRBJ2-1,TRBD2,TGTGCCAGCAGCCTTAGCGGGGGCTCCTACAATGAGCAGTTCTTC,CASSLSGGSYNEQFF
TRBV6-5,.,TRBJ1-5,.,TGTGCCAGCATGAGACAGGTTCAGCCCCAGCATTTT,CASMRQVQPQHF
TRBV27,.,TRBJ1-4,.,TGTGCCAGCAGTTCCCGGGGGGCGGGTGAAAAACTGTTTTTT,CASSSRGAGEKLFF
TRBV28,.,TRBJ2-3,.,TGTGCCAGTCGGGGCACAGATACGCAGTATTTT,CASRGTDTQYF
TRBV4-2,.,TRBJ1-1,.,TGTGCCAGCAGCCAAGGCGCTAACACTGAAGCTTTCTTT,CASSQGANTEAFF
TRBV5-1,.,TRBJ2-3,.,TGCGCCAGCAGCTTGTCTAGCCCTAGCACAGATACGCAGTATTTT,CASSLSSPSTDTQYF
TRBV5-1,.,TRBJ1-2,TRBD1,TGTGCCAGCAGCTTGGGGACAGGGCTCTCCTATCGTGGCTACACCTTC,CASSLGTGLSYRGYTF
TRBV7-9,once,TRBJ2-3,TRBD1,TGTGCCAGCAGCTCTGTCGGCAGGGGGTTGACAGATACGCAGTATTTT,CASSSVGRGLTDTQYF
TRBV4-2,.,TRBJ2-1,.,TGTGCCAGCAGCCAACCTACTAGCAATGAGCAGTTCTTC,CASSQPTSNEQFF